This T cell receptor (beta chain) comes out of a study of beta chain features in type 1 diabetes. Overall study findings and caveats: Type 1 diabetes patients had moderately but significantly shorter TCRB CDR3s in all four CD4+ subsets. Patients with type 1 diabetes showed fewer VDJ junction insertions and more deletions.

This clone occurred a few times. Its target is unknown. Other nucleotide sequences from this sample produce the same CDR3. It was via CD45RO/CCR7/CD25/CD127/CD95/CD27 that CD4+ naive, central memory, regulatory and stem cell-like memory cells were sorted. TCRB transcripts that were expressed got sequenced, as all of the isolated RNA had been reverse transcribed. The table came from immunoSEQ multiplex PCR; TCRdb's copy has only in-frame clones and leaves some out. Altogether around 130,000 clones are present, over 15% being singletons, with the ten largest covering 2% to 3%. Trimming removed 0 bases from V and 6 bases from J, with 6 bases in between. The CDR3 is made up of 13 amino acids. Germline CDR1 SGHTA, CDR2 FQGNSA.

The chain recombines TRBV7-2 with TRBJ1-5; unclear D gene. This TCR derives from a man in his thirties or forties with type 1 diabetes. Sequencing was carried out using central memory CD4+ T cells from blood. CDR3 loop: CASSLAGFQPQHF. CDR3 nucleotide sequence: TGTGCCAGCAGCTTAGCTGGCTTTCAGCCCCAGCATTTT.